The entry below describes one T cell receptor (beta chain). Antigen specificity is unknown. This specimen belongs to a study of CD8+ T cells in alopecia areata. The study's findings and limits: During tofacitinib treatment, many expanded lesional clones remained in scalp and blood.

Sequencing used cDNA as its template, made by extracting RNA and reverse transcribing it. Profiled with immunoSEQ multiplex PCR; TCRdb holds only in-frame clones, not every one. The sample has around 270,000 clones, more than 45% seen once. CDR3 length equals 14 residues. The germline CDR1 and CDR2 sequences are SNHLY and FYNNEI. Trimming stripped 11 bases from V and 0 bases from J, with 13 bases between. The treatment was: oral pan-JAK inhibitor, 5-10 mg twice daily. Obtained from alopecia areata patients were lesional scalp punch biopsies along with peripheral blood. The TCR comes from a human donor with alopecia areata. The rearrangement uses TRBV2 and TRBJ2-2; D gene uncertain. This material consisted of CD4+ T cells sorted from blood, taken at week 24, from a patient treated with tofacitinib. CDR3 region: CAGRRESNTGELFF. For the CDR3, the DNA is TGTGCCGGTCGTAGAGAGTCGAACACCGGGGAGCTGTTTTTT.